This T cell receptor beta chain originates from a study of CD8+CD57+ T cells in acquired aplastic anemia (dated by TCRdb to 2017 to 2018). Study-level background: A mean of about 3.2 ug of DNA, ranging from roughly 0.18 to 30 ug, was extracted from sorted CD4+ and CD8+ cells. An average of roughly 10 million reads for CD4+ cells and 11.0 million reads for CD8+ cells was obtained from healthy donor samples.

Here is what the overall study found, with its caveats: Between patients and healthy controls, no significant difference in CD8+ Simpson's diversity was found (P=0.060). Although around 30 CD8+ CDR3 sequences were shared by patients and controls, these sequences appeared highly expressed in patients and within the immunodominant clones of patients.

This clonotype has a single count. This clone's antigen is unknown. The limits of the CDR3 on the DNA are not certain, so only TCRdb's listed CDR3 is given. In this study, sorted CD4+ and CD8+ T cells from the blood of healthy subjects and of severe aplastic anemia patients had their TCR repertoires deep-sequenced. Ficoll-Paque density gradient centrifugation was used to isolate peripheral blood mononuclear cells. Before DNA was extracted, CD4+ and CD8+ T cells were sorted using either FACS or magnetic beads. Genomic DNA served as template for TCR beta VDJ combination and CDR3 sequence profiling. TCR repertoire sequencing was run on an Illumina HiSeq 2000. The original pipeline was this. Repertoire assessment relied on Simpson's diversity index, CDR3 size and DJ length profiles, and TRBV/TRBJ rearrangement plots. Whichever DNA sequence was most abundant in the deep sequencing data was defined as the immunodominant clone. CDR3 amino acid sequences were checked for sharing across subjects and were also compared against the VDJdb database and published repertoires. Clones were called with MiXCR by TCRdb after fastp trimmed the public reads at Q25, and only in-frame beta chains were retained. Rows with one shared CDR3 protein collapse into an entry with the most common genes and DNA. TCRdb, not the original authors, processed these V and J calls. The sample table contains hundreds of thousands of distinct CDR3 sequences; only one count was recorded for 55% to 75% of them. The biggest ten clones account for approximately 3.9% of the sample.

This TCR came from a human donor in good health, serving as a control. Sequencing was performed on sorted CD4+, CD8+, or CD8+CD57+ T cells (not recorded which) from PBMCs.

The CDR3 protein sequence reads: CASLLPAGWATPSQYF. The rearrangement joined TRBV7-2 to TRBJ2-7. Taken from the germline V gene, the CDR1 and CDR2 loops are SGHTA and FQGNSA. The CDR3 contains 16 residues, cysteine and phenylalanine counted.